The clone carrying this T cell receptor (beta chain) was picked up many times. Antigen specificity is unknown. This sample was taken from a study of CD8 T cells in ankylosing spondylitis. V was shortened by 3 bases and J by 1 base, with 9 bases between the two germline ends. This CDR3 has 13 residues. The germline gives CDR1 DFQATT, CDR2 SNEGSKA (reference sequence). Molecular-barcoded quantitative 5'-RACE produced these TCR beta libraries. TCRdb independently ran MiXCR on the 5' RACE reads; one entry per CDR3 protein. The sample carries approximately 240,000 distinct CDR3 sequences, about 24% recorded once. Study outcomes and limitations: Seemingly characteristic of ankylosing spondylitis blood was a TCR beta motif consisting of under 10 highly homologous variants. Disease-linked clones, CD8+, were relatively rare in peripheral blood.

The chain combines TRBV20-1 with TRBJ1-2; D remains ambiguous. Sequences were obtained from blood, either unsorted or a sorted T cell fraction (not recorded which). The TCR was taken from a male donor with ankylosing spondylitis or in good health (not recorded which). CDR3 residues: CSARRALNYGYTF. The CDR3 DNA reads as TGCAGTGCTAGGAGGGCTCTTAACTATGGCTACACCTTC.